These T cell receptor beta chains were read from a single sample in a study of human T cells and chemical hapten exposure. TCRdb processed the RACE reads anew with MiXCR; each CDR3 protein has one entry. Altogether about 87,000 distinct CDR3 sequences are present, nearly 10% being singletons, with the ten largest covering approximately 3.8%. The material sequenced was whole blood, taken in connection with sensitization to the hapten diphenylcyclopropenone (DPC). These TCRs come from a woman aged 40 to 50 with alopecia areata. Some clones in this sample may be carry-over from other donors' samples. The CDR3 runs from the conserved cysteine through the conserved F or W. The D gene is left open where the match is weak. Clone size is stated in some rows and not others, as once, few, many or a class when expanded.

size	J	V	D	CDR3	DNA
once	TRBJ2-1	TRBV5-1	.	CASSPVGGGGDEQFF	TGCGCCAGCAGCCCCGTGGGCGGGGGCGGGGATGAGCAGTTCTTC
few	TRBJ2-3	TRBV7-2	TRBD2	CASSLAGTSGGSTDTQYF	TGTGCCAGCAGCTTAGCTGGGACTAGCGGGGGTAGCACAGATACGCAGTATTTT
many	TRBJ1-1	TRBV12-3/TRBV12-4	.	CASSPQANTEAFF	TGTGCCAGCAGTCCCCAGGCGAACACTGAAGCTTTCTTT
many	TRBJ2-7	TRBV4-1	.	CASSARDLKKDYEQYF	TGCGCCAGCAGTGCAAGGGACTTGAAGAAAGACTACGAGCAGTACTTC
.	TRBJ2-1	TRBV7-9	TRBD1	CASSWGQGAGNEQFF	TGTGCCAGCAGCTGGGGACAGGGGGCTGGCAATGAGCAGTTCTTC
many	TRBJ1-1	TRBV5-1	.	CASSLDTGFNTEAFF	TGCGCCAGCAGCTTGGATACAGGGTTTAACACTGAAGCTTTCTTT
.	TRBJ1-1	TRBV18	TRBD1	CASSLTGPEAFF	TGTGCCAGCTCACTGACAGGGCCTGAAGCTTTCTTT
many	TRBJ2-1	TRBV5-1	TRBD2	CASSSGLAGPGYNEQFF	TGCGCCAGCAGCTCCGGACTAGCGGGGCCTGGGTATAATGAGCAGTTCTTC
many	TRBJ2-1	TRBV7-2	TRBD2	CASSLARGTRVNEQFF	TGTGCCAGCAGCTTAGCGCGGGGGACTAGGGTTAATGAGCAGTTCTTC
many	TRBJ1-2	TRBV5-1	TRBD1	CASSLKGQGSSRYGYTF	TGCGCCAGCAGCCTAAAGGGACAGGGCTCTTCGAGATATGGCTACACCTTC
many	TRBJ2-2	TRBV10-3	.	CAAGPAGELFF	TGTGCCGCGGGGCCCGCCGGGGAGCTGTTTTTT
many	TRBJ2-4	TRBV7-9	.	CASSSQGSKNIQYF	TGTGCCAGCAGCTCACAGGGCAGTAAAAACATTCAGTACTTC
many	TRBJ1-1	TRBV7-2	.	CASSLAATSNTEAFF	TGTGCCAGCAGCTTAGCGGCGACATCGAACACTGAAGCTTTCTTT
.	TRBJ2-1	TRBV6-6	TRBD1	CASIRTGGSWNEQFF	TGTGCCAGCATTCGCACAGGGGGTTCGTGGAATGAGCAGTTCTTC
.	TRBJ2-7	TRBV7-8	.	CASSPTRGGAYEQYF	TGTGCCAGCAGCCCGACCCGTGGCGGGGCATACGAGCAGTACTTC
many	TRBJ1-4	TRBV4-1	.	CASSQADATNEKLFF	TGCGCCAGCAGCCAAGCTGACGCAACTAATGAAAAACTGTTTTTT
few	TRBJ1-6	TRBV28	.	CASSLGRTSSALHF	TGTGCCAGCAGTTTGGGCAGGACGAGTTCTGCCCTCCACTTT
.	TRBJ1-2	TRBV5-5	.	CASSIEIQGLYGYTF	TGTGCCAGCAGCATCGAGATACAGGGCCTCTATGGCTACACCTTC
few	TRBJ2-5	TRBV7-9	.	CASSFRTVGRLETQYF	TGTGCCAGCAGCTTCCGTACGGTGGGGCGGTTGGAGACCCAGTACTTC
many	TRBJ2-1	TRBV7-9	TRBD2	CASSPWRGGIYNEQFF	TGTGCCAGCAGCCCTTGGCGCGGGGGGATCTACAATGAGCAGTTCTTC
many	TRBJ2-7	TRBV20-1	.	CSAPYTGSYEQYF	TGCAGTGCTCCTTACACGGGCTCCTACGAGCAGTACTTC
many	TRBJ2-1	TRBV6-2/TRBV6-3	.	CASSVKQVYNEQFF	TGTGCCAGCAGTGTCAAACAGGTCTACAATGAGCAGTTCTTC